The 23 T cell receptor beta chains given below trace back to one sample, sequenced in a study of T cell changes during pregnancy in multiple sclerosis. Assay: immunoSEQ multiplex PCR; the TCRdb copy retains only in-frame clones and omits some. The data contain about 70,000 clones, 85% to 95% of them singletons. The specimen was CD4+ T cells from peripheral blood mononuclear cells, collected after pregnancy. The origin of the receptors is a female donor with multiple sclerosis, enrolled in a pregnancy study.

The chain recombines TRBV7-2 with TRBJ2-2; 8 nucleotides match TRBD2. The length of the CDR3 is 14 residues. The germline gives CDR1 SGHTA, CDR2 FQGNSA. V gave up 5 bases and J gave up 4 bases; unmatched junction bases: 3. The CDR3 nucleotides read TGTGCCAGCAGCCCCGGGGGGGTCACCGGGGAGCTGTTTTTT. The encoded protein is CASSPGGVTGELFF.

The CDR3 DNA follows: TGTGCCAGCAGCCAAGGGGACCTGGGGGGCATTCAGTACTTC. Its translation: CASSQGDLGGIQYF. The chain has TRBV9 and TRBJ2-4; perhaps TRBD2 as D (6 bases). V lost 4 bases and J lost 9, with 17 bases in between. CDR3 length: 14 residues. Germline-derived CDR1 and CDR2 are SGDLS and YYNGEE.

The rearrangement joins TRBV19 to TRBJ2-3; perhaps TRBD2 as D (6 bases). The CDR3 extends over 16 amino acids. Per the germline V gene, CDR1 is LNHDA and CDR2 is SQIVND (reference sequence). V lost 5 bases, J lost 0 bases, and 15 bases lay in between. The CDR3 is CASSSGGSPSTDTQYF. DNA of the CDR3: TGTGCCAGTAGTTCCGGAGGGTCGCCTAGCACAGATACGCAGTATTTT.

In this sample, this clone turned up once. The rearrangement uses TRBV5-8 and TRBJ2-1, with D possibly TRBD1 on 5 matching bases. The V and J ends lost 1 base and 9 bases respectively, with 17 bases between them. This CDR3 contains 15 residues. Germline assignment: CDR1 SGHTS and CDR2 YDEGEE. Written as DNA, the CDR3 is TGTGCCAGCAGCTTGCGCAACAGGATGGATGGTGAGCAGTTCTTC. Translation gives CASSLRNRMDGEQFF. The full variable domain, its missing parts supplied by reference TRBV5-8 and TRBJ2-1, is EAGVTQSPTHLIKTRGQQATLRCSPISGHTSVYWYQQALGLGLQFLLWYDEGEERNRGNFPPRFSGRQFPNYSSELNVNALELEDSALYLCASSLRNRMDGEQFFGPGTRLTVL.

The chain recombines TRBV5-4 with TRBJ2-2; D perhaps matches TRBD2 (6 bases). The CDR3 is made up of 16 amino acids. CDR1 and CDR2 from the germline V gene are SGHNT and YYREEE (reference sequence). The V end lost 4 bases, the J end lost 4 bases, and 17 bases lay between the germline ends. The CDR3 protein is CASSIEPGLPTGELFF. The CDR3 DNA follows: TGTGCCAGCAGCATAGAACCGGGACTTCCCACCGGGGAGCTGTTTTTT.

This rearrangement joins TRBV5-1 to TRBJ1-2; 7 bases agree with TRBD1. J lost 7 bases, V lost 4 bases, and 10 bases had no gene match. The germline CDR1 and CDR2 sequences are SGHRS and YFSETQ. The CDR3 has 14 residues. In nucleotides, the CDR3 is TGCGCCAGCAGCCCACCTACAGGGGTGGGTGGCTACACCTTC. Amino acid sequence: CASSPPTGVGGYTF.

Only a few counts were recorded for this clone. The chain carries TRBV30 and TRBJ2-1; TRBD2 matches 11 bases. In germline, CDR1 is GTSNPN, CDR2 SVGIG (reference sequence). The V segment lost 5 bases and the J segment 8 bases; nucleotides outside the gene matches: 14. The CDR3 is 16 amino acids. CDR3 loop: CAWRPIAGGHRDEQFF. The CDR3 coding sequence is TGTGCCTGGCGTCCTATAGCGGGGGGGCACAGGGATGAGCAGTTCTTC.

This chain links TRBV7-8 with TRBJ2-3; a weak D match, TRBD2 (5 bases). This CDR3 is 15 amino acids long. CDR1 and CDR2 (germline): SGHVS, FQNEAQ. Trimming pared 0 bases from V and 1 base from J, leaving 8 bases between. CDR3 sequence: CASSLASVGTDTQYF. DNA for the CDR3: TGTGCCAGCAGCTTAGCTAGCGTCGGCACAGATACGCAGTATTTT.

In regard to this clone: At one end the junction does not follow the germline gene, possibly because of a read error. This sequence joins TRBV7-2 and TRBJ2-7, with D possibly being TRBD2 (7 bases). Germline V gene sequence: CDR1 SGHTA, CDR2 FQGNSA. The CDR3 is made up of 14 amino acids. The CDR3: CASSLRGASSEQYF. In DNA, the CDR3 is TGTGCCAGCAGCTTACGGGGGGCCTCCTCCGAGCAGTACTTC.

The gene calls are TRBV9 and TRBJ2-2; 9 nucleotides agree with TRBD2. Germline V lookup: CDR1 SGDLS, CDR2 YYNGEE. Trimming at V came to 4 bases and at J to 5 bases, leaving 6 bases not matched to a gene. This CDR3 contains 15 residues. The CDR3 nucleotides are TGTGCCAGCAGCAGACTAGCGGAAGGGACCGGGGAGCTGTTTTTT. Its protein is CASSRLAEGTGELFF.

As DNA, the CDR3 is TGTGCCAGCAGCTTAGCGTACGGGGGGGCTCAGAATTCACCCCTCCACTTT. Amino acids: CASSLAYGGAQNSPLHF. This chain connects TRBV7-6 to TRBJ1-6, with D tentatively TRBD1 (6 bases). V lost 0 bases and J 7 bases, leaving 16 bases between the germline ends. The germline gives CDR1 SGHVS, CDR2 FNYEAQ. The CDR3 loop spans 17 amino acids.

The CDR3: CASSEIKPWSNEQFF. The CDR3 nucleotides read TGTGCCAGCAGTGAAATAAAGCCCTGGAGCAATGAGCAGTTCTTC. The V and J genes are TRBV2 and TRBJ2-1; no definite D call. CDR3 length equals 15 residues. V was clipped by 2 bases and J by 6 bases, with 14 bases between them. Germline values: CDR1 SNHLY, CDR2 FYNNEI.

This chain links TRBV6-5 with TRBJ1-5, with D maybe TRBD1 (6 bases). Germline lookup yields CDR1 MNHEY and CDR2 SVGAGI. Trimming removed 6 bases at V and 2 bases at J, with 14 bases between. This CDR3 comprises 15 residues. The CDR3 region has the DNA TGTGCCAGCAGACAAGGGGGTAGAGGCAATCAGCCCCAGCATTTT. Translation: CASRQGGRGNQPQHF.

The chain employs TRBV2 and TRBJ1-1, with D maybe TRBD1 (5 bases). The CDR3 is 15 residues long. In germline, CDR1 is SNHLY, CDR2 FYNNEI. V was cut by 8 bases and J by 10 bases, with 26 bases left in between. The CDR3 loop is CASYGTGSSRGVAFF. The CDR3 DNA sequence: TGTGCCAGCTACGGGACGGGGTCTTCTCGCGGGGTAGCTTTCTTT.

The chain has TRBV18 and TRBJ1-1; D is undetermined. The CDR3 consists of 12 residues. Germline CDR1 reads KGHSH; CDR2 reads LQKENI. Trimming removed 2 bases from V and 6 bases from J, with 7 bases in between. CDR3 nucleotides: TGTGCCAGCTCACCAGGAGCGTCTGAAGCTTTCTTT. This gives the protein CASSPGASEAFF.

This clone has just one count. The chain carries TRBV19 and TRBJ1-5, with 10 bases fitting TRBD1. CDR1 and CDR2 (germline): LNHDA, SQIVND (reference sequence). J was trimmed by 9 bases and V by 1 base; bases with no gene match: 15. This CDR3 has 18 residues. The CDR3 nucleotides read TGTGCCAGTAGTATAGGGGGGACAGGGGTGGGGTATCAATGGCCCCAGCATTTT. This sequence encodes CASSIGGTGVGYQWPQHF.

This rearrangement joins TRBV18 to TRBJ1-2, with 7 bases lining up with TRBD1. V shed 4 bases, J shed 4 bases, and the junction held 0 bases outside the gene matches. The length of the CDR3 is 12 residues. Germline V gives CDR1 KGHSH, CDR2 LQKENI. CDR3 sequence: CASSRDSYGYTF. The CDR3 nucleotides are TGTGCCAGCTCACGGGACAGCTATGGCTACACCTTC.

This chain links TRBV10-3 with TRBJ2-3; D gene ambiguous. Trimming pared 6 bases from V and 2 bases from J, leaving 3 bases between. The CDR3 spans 11 residues. Germline lookup yields CDR1 ENHRY and CDR2 SYGVKD. In nucleotides, the CDR3 is TGTGCCATCAGAGCCACAGATACGCAGTATTTT. Translation gives CAIRATDTQYF.

This chain links TRBV9 with TRBJ2-3; TRBD2 aligns across 14 bases. Germline-derived CDR1 and CDR2 are SGDLS and YYNGEE. Germline trimming cut 0 bases from V and 3 bases from J; bases unmatched to any gene: 6. The CDR3 contains 18 residues. In nucleotides, the CDR3 is TGTGCCAGCAGCGTAGCAGGGACTAGCGGGAGAAAGACAGATACGCAGTATTTT. Translating gives CASSVAGTSGRKTDTQYF. The full variable domain, in which reference TRBV9 and TRBJ2-3 provide the parts outside the CDR3, is DSGVTQTPKHLITATGQRVTLRCSPRSGDLSVYWYQQSLDQGLQFLIQYYNGEERAKGNILERFSAQQFPDLHSELNLSSLELGDSALYFCASSVAGTSGRKTDTQYFGPGTRLTVL.

The chain employs TRBV11-2 and TRBJ1-3, with unresolved D. V was pared by 5 bases and J by 1 base, with 12 bases between. This CDR3 contains 15 residues. Germline CDR1 reads SGHAT; CDR2 reads FQNNGV. The CDR3 sequence: CASSRLTRSGNTIYF. CDR3 sequence (DNA): TGTGCCAGCAGCAGATTGACGAGGTCTGGAAACACCATATATTTT.

The rearrangement uses TRBV2 and TRBJ1-2, with 7 bases lining up with TRBD1. V trimming: 2 bases; J trimming: 4 bases; junction bases outside the gene matches: 7. CDR3 length equals 15 residues. CDR1 is SNHLY and CDR2 is FYNNEI in the germline V gene. As DNA, the CDR3 is TGTGCCAGCAGTGAAAGGGACAGCGTTATCTATGGCTACACCTTC. Encoded protein: CASSERDSVIYGYTF.

This chain uses TRBV9 with TRBJ1-5, with a weak D call TRBD1 (5 bases). The V end was cut by 0 bases, the J end by 6 bases, with 13 bases between. CDR1 is SGDLS and CDR2 is YYNGEE in the germline V gene. CDR3 length: 15 amino acids. The CDR3 DNA reads as TGTGCCAGCAGCGTAGGGTCAGGGATGGGTCAGCCCCAGCATTTT. Translating gives CASSVGSGMGQPQHF.

The chain recombines TRBV2 with TRBJ2-1; no definite D call. Trimming removed 3 bases at V and 4 bases at J, with 4 bases between. Germline assignment: CDR1 SNHLY and CDR2 FYNNEI. This CDR3 spans 12 amino acids. DNA for the CDR3: TGTGCCAGCAGTGAGCGGTACAATGAGCAGTTCTTC. Its protein is CASSERYNEQFF. The full variable domain, its missing parts supplied by reference TRBV2 and TRBJ2-1, is EPEVTQTPSHQVTQMGQEVILRCVPISNHLYFYWYRQILGQKVEFLVSFYNNEISEKSEIFDDQFSVERPDGSNFTLKIRSTKLEDSAMYFCASSERYNEQFFGPGTRLTVL.